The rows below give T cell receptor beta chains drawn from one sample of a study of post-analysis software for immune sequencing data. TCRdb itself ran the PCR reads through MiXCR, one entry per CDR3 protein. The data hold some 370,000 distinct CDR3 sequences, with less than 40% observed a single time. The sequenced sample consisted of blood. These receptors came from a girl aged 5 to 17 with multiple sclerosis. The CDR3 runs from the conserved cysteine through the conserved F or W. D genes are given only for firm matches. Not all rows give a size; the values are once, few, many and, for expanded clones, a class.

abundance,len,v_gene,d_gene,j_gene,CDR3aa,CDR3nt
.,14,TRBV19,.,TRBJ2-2,CASRIVGATGELFF,TGTGCCAGTAGGATAGTTGGGGCGACCGGGGAGCTGTTTTTT
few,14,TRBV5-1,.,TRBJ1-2,CASSPGHTNYGYTF,TGCGCCAGCAGCCCCGGACACACCAACTATGGCTACACCTTC
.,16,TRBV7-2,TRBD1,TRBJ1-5,CASSLSLQGGHQPQHF,TGTGCCAGCAGCTTATCCCTCCAAGGGGGCCATCAGCCCCAGCATTTT
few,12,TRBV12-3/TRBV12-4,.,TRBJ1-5,CASSLNSQPQHF,TGTGCCAGCAGTTTAAACAGTCAGCCCCAGCATTTT
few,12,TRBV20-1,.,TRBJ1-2,CSATNSDYGYTF,TGCAGTGCTACCAACTCAGACTATGGCTACACCTTC
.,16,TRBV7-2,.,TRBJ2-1,CASSAPRDRPNNEQFF,TGTGCCAGCAGCGCACCGCGTGACAGGCCCAACAATGAGCAGTTCTTC
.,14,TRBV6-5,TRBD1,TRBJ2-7,CASSNRGARAEQYF,TGTGCCAGCAGTAACAGGGGAGCGCGGGCCGAGCAGTACTTC
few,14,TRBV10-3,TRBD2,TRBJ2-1,CAISDSGGGHEQFF,TGTGCCATCAGTGACTCGGGGGGGGGCCATGAGCAGTTCTTC
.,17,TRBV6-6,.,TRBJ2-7,CASMSGQGTDREDEQYF,TGTGCCAGCATGTCGGGGCAGGGCACAGACCGAGAGGACGAGCAGTACTTC
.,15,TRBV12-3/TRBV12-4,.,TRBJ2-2,CASNLHRANTGELFF,TGTGCCAGCAACCTCCACCGCGCGAACACCGGGGAGCTGTTTTTT
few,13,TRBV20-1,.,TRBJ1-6,CSAREGINSPLHF,TGCAGTGCTAGAGAAGGAATTAATTCACCCCTCCACTTT
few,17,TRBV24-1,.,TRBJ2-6,CATSESTGREGANVLTF,TGTGCCACCAGTGAGTCCACCGGCCGAGAGGGGGCCAACGTCCTGACTTTC
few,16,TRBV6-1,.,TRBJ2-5,CASSGTGPRRGETQYF,TGTGCCAGCAGTGGCACCGGACCCCGGAGGGGAGAGACCCAGTACTTC
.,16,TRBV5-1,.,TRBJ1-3,CSSSLGPSGSGNTIYF,TGCTCCAGCAGCTTAGGACCCTCCGGCTCTGGAAACACCATATATTTT
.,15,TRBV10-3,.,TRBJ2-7,CAISDPTGLVYEQYF,TGTGCCATCAGTGACCCCACAGGGTTAGTTTACGAGCAGTACTTC
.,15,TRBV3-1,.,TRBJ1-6,CASSQALPDNSPLHF,TGTGCCAGCAGCCAAGCTCTACCGGATAATTCACCCCTCCACTTT
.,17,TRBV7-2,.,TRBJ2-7,CASSLRAIVGTTYEQYF,TGTGCCAGCAGCTTAAGGGCCATAGTGGGGACCACCTACGAGCAGTACTTC
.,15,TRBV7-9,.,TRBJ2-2,CASSLAQLNTGELFF,TGTGCCAGCAGCTTAGCGCAACTGAACACCGGGGAGCTGTTTTTT
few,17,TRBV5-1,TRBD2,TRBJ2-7,CASSPGTSGTISYEQYF,TGCGCCAGCAGCCCCGGGACTAGCGGGACGATATCCTACGAGCAGTACTTC
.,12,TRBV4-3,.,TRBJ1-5,CASSPPRPPQHF,TGCGCCAGCAGCCCACCTCGTCCGCCCCAGCATTTT
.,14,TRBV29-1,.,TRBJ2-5,CSVEALGEWETQYF,TGCAGCGTTGAAGCTCTAGGGGAGTGGGAGACCCAGTACTTC
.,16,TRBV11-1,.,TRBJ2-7,CASSPLPRQAAYEQYF,TGTGCCAGCAGCCCTTTGCCGAGGCAGGCCGCCTACGAGCAGTACTTC
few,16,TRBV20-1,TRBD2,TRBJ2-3,CSARDATSGETDTQYF,TGCAGTGCTAGGGACGCGACTAGCGGGGAAACAGATACGCAGTATTTT
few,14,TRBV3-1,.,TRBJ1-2,CASSQEVGGYGYTF,TGTGCCAGCAGCCAAGAGGTAGGGGGCTATGGCTACACCTTC
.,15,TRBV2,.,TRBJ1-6,CASSEASIYNSPLHF,TGTGCCAGCAGTGAAGCATCGATCTATAATTCACCCCTCCACTTT
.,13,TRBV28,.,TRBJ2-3,CASSPLGGSTQYF,TGTGCCAGCAGTCCCCTCGGGGGAAGTACGCAGTATTTT
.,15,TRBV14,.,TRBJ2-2,CASSQASQYTGELFF,TGTGCCAGCAGCCAAGCTAGTCAATACACCGGGGAGCTGTTTTTT
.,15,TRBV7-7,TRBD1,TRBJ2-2,CASSPGQGKTGELFF,TGTGCTAGCAGCCCCGGACAGGGGAAGACCGGGGAGCTGTTTTTT
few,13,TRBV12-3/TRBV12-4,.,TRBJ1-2,CASSSEEGYGYTF,TGTGCCAGCAGTTCAGAAGAGGGATATGGCTACACCTTC
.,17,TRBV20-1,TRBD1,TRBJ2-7,CSASSLIGGTGVYEQYF,TGCAGTGCTAGTAGTCTAATCGGCGGGACAGGAGTCTACGAGCAGTACTTC
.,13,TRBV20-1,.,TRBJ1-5,CSAARGPNQPQHF,TGCAGTGCTGCCCGGGGGCCCAATCAGCCCCAGCATTTT
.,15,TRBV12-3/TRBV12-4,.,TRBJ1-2,CASSPPAPSEYGYTF,TGTGCCAGCAGTCCTCCAGCACCCTCGGAGTATGGCTACACCTTC
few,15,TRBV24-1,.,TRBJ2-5,CATSGGAGADNEQYF,TGTGCCACCAGTGGGGGGGCCGGTGCGGACAATGAGCAGTACTTC
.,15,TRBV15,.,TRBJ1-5,CATSRSSGLNQPQHF,TGTGCCACCAGCAGAAGTTCAGGTCTGAATCAGCCCCAGCATTTT
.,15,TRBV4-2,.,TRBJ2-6,CASRDGISGADVLTF,TGTGCCAGCAGGGATGGGATCTCTGGGGCCGACGTCCTGACTTTC
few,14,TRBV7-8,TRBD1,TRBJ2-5,CASSSGQPQETQYF,TGTGCCAGCAGCTCGGGACAGCCCCAAGAGACCCAGTACTTC
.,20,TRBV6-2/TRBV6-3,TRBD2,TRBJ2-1,CASTTRTSSYSSSSYNEQFF,TGTGCCAGCACCACTCGGACTAGCAGCTACTCCTCGAGCTCCTACAATGAGCAGTTCTTC
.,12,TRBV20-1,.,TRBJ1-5,CSAKGHSQPQHF,TGCAGTGCTAAAGGACATTCGCAGCCCCAGCATTTT
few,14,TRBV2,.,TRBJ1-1,CASTGREISTEAFF,TGTGCCAGCACCGGACGGGAAATAAGCACTGAAGCTTTCTTT
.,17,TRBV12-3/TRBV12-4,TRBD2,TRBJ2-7,CASSLFGTSGARSEQYF,TGTGCCAGCAGTTTGTTCGGGACTAGCGGGGCCAGGAGCGAGCAGTACTTC
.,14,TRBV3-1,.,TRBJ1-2,CASSQKGTVYGYTF,TGTGCCAGCAGTCAGAAAGGCACAGTCTATGGCTACACCTTC
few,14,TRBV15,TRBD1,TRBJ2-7,CATRNRDRAYEQYF,TGTGCCACCAGAAACCGGGACAGGGCCTACGAGCAGTACTTC
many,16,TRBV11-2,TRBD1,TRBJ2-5,CASSVSDRAGGETQYF,TGTGCCAGCAGCGTTTCGGACAGGGCCGGTGGGGAGACCCAGTACTTC
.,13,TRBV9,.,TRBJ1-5,CASSVGGEQPQHF,TGTGCCAGCAGCGTAGGGGGGGAGCAGCCCCAGCATTTT
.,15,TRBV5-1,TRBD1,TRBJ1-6,CASSFGGQGGSPLHF,TGCGCCAGCAGCTTCGGGGGACAGGGAGGTTCACCCCTCCACTTT
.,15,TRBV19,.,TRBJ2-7,CASSLPGTTLNEQYF,TGTGCCAGTAGTTTACCCGGGACAACTCTCAACGAGCAGTACTTC
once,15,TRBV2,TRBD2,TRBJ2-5,CASSELAGKGETQYF,TGTGCCAGCAGTGAGTTAGCGGGGAAGGGAGAGACCCAGTACTTC
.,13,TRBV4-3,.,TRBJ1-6,CASSQDNGSPLHF,TGCGCCAGCAGCCAAGATAACGGTTCACCCCTCCACTTT
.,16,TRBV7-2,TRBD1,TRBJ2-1,CASSYTGVWSYNEQFF,TGTGCCAGCAGCTACACAGGGGTTTGGTCCTACAATGAGCAGTTCTTC
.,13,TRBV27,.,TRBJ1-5,CASSQKGVQPQHF,TGTGCCAGCAGTCAGAAAGGGGTACAGCCCCAGCATTTT
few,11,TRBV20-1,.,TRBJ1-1,CSARRGAEAFF,TGCAGTGCTAGGCGGGGGGCTGAAGCTTTCTTT
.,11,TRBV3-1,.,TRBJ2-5,CASNQGGEQYF,TGTGCCAGCAACCAGGGGGGAGAGCAGTACTTC
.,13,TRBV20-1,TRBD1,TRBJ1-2,CSARGQGARGYTF,TGCAGTGCTAGAGGTCAGGGGGCGCGTGGCTACACCTTC